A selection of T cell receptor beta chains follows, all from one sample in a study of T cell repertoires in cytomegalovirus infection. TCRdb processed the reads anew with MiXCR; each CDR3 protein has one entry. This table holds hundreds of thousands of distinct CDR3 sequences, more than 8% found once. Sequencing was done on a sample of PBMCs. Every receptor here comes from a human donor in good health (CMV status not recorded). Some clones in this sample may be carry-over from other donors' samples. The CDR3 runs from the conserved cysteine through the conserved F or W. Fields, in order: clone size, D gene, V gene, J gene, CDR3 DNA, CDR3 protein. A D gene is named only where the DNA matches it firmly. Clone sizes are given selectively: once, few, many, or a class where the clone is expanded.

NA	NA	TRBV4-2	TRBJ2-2	TGTGCCAGCAGCCGGGGGAAAGGGGAGGCCGGGGAGCTGTTTTTT	CASSRGKGEAGELFF
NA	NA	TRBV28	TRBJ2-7	TGTGCCACCGCCAATAGGGGGTTCTACGAGCAGTACTTC	CATANRGFYEQYF
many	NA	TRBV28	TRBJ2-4	TGTGCCAGCAGCTCCCTCCAGGGGGCCAAAAACATTCAGTACTTC	CASSSLQGAKNIQYF
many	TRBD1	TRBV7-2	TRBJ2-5	TGTGCCAGCAGCTTAACAGGGGGTGCAGAGACCCAGTACTTC	CASSLTGGAETQYF
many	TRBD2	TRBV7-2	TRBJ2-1	TGTGCCAGCAGCTTAGGACTAGCGGGAGGGGATGAGCAGTTCTTC	CASSLGLAGGDEQFF
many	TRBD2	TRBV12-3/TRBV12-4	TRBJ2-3	TGTGCCAGCAGTTTATTGGGGGGGGGCACAGATACGCAGTATTTT	CASSLLGGGTDTQYF
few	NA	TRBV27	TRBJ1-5	TGTGCCAGCAGCCCTACAGGAACCCCTAATCAGCCCCAGCATTTT	CASSPTGTPNQPQHF
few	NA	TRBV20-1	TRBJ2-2	TGCAGTGCTAGAGATAGGAGACTCCGCGACACCGGGGAGCTGTTTTTT	CSARDRRLRDTGELFF
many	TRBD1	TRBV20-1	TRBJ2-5	TGCAGTGCTAAGTACGACAGGGTCTTGGAGACCCAGTACTTC	CSAKYDRVLETQYF
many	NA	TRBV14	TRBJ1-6	TGTGCCAGCAGCCAAGAACCACTGAATTCACCCCTCCACTTT	CASSQEPLNSPLHF
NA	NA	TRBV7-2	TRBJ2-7	TGTGCCAGCAGCTTATATCCAGGGACCTACGAGCAGTACTTC	CASSLYPGTYEQYF
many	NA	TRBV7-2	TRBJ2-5	TGTGCCAGCAGCTTAGTGGCGGGACCCTACCAAGAGACCCAGTACTTC	CASSLVAGPYQETQYF
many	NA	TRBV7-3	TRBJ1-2	TGTGCCATTGAGCCACCCGGCTACACCTTC	CAIEPPGYTF
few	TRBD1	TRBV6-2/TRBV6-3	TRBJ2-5	TGTGCCAGCAGTCTAGACAGGGGGCTGGAGACCCAGTACTTC	CASSLDRGLETQYF
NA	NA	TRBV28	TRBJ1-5	TGTGCCAGTTCCTCCCTGAACAGTCCGCCCCAGCATTTT	CASSSLNSPPQHF
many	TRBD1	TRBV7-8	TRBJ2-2	TGTGCCAGCAGCTACCGGGACAGAAACACCGGGGAGCTGTTTTTT	CASSYRDRNTGELFF
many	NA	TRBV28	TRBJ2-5	TGTGCCAGCAGTCGGGCGGGACCGAGCCAAGAGACCCAGTACTTC	CASSRAGPSQETQYF
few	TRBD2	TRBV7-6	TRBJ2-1	TGTGCCAGCAGCTCTAGCGGGTTCTCCTCCTACAATGAGCAGTTCTTC	CASSSSGFSSYNEQFF
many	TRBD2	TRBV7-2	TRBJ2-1	TGTGCCAGCAGCTTTCGCTTGCTAGCGGCAAGGGATGAGCAGTTCTTC	CASSFRLLAARDEQFF
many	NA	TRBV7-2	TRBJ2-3	TGTGCCAGCAGCTCGGGCAGAGATACGCAGTATTTT	CASSSGRDTQYF
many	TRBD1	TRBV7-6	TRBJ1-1	TGTGCCAGCAGCTTGAACAGGGGAGCCAAGTTCTCGAACACTGAAGCTTTCTTT	CASSLNRGAKFSNTEAFF
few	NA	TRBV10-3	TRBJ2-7	TGTGCCATCAACAACGGAGGCGTCGAGCAGTACTTC	CAINNGGVEQYF
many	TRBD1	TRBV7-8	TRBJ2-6	TGTGCCAGCAGCTTGTCAACCAAGACTGGACAGGAGTTCTCTGGGGCCAACGTCCTGACTTTC	CASSLSTKTGQEFSGANVLTF
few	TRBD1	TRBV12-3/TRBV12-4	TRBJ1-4	TGTGCCAGCGGTCGACAGGGGCATGAAAAACTGTTTTTT	CASGRQGHEKLFF
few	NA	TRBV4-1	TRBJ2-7	TGTGCCAGCAGCCAAGAAAGCGCCAGCTCCTACGAGCAGTACTTC	CASSQESASSYEQYF
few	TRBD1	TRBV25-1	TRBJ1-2	TGTGCCAGCAGTGGTGACAGGGTGGGCTATGGCTACACCTTC	CASSGDRVGYGYTF
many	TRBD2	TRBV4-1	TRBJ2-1	TGCGCCAGCAGTGGGGTGTCGGGGGGGGATGAGCAGTTCTTC	CASSGVSGGDEQFF
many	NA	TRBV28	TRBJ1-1	TGTGCCAGCACATCACTCCTCGGGGGACTCGAGAGGGACACTGAAGCTTTCTTT	CASTSLLGGLERDTEAFF
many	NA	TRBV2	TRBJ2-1	TGTGCCAGCAGTGCGGGACCACACAATGAGCAGTTCTTC	CASSAGPHNEQFF
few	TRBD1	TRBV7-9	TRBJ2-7	TGTGCCAGCAGTTATCGACAGGGGAGCTACGAGCAGTACTTC	CASSYRQGSYEQYF
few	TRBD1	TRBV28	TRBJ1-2	TGTGCCAGCAGTGGACTCCTTGACAGGGGTAATGGCTACACCTTC	CASSGLLDRGNGYTF
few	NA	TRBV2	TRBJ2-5	TGTGCCAGCAGACTCATTCTCACCCGCTACTTC	CASRLILTRYF
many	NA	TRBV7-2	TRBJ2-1	TGTGCCAGCAGCTTTAAGCCTCGGCGCTCCTACAATGAGCAGTTCTTC	CASSFKPRRSYNEQFF
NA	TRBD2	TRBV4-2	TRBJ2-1	TGTGCCAGCAGCCAAGATGATAGCGGGAGGGCCTACAATGAGCAGTTCTTC	CASSQDDSGRAYNEQFF
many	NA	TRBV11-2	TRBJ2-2	TGTGCCAGCAGCCCGCTTCTAACTAGTGATAACACCGGGGAGCTGTTTTTT	CASSPLLTSDNTGELFF
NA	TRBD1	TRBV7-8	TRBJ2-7	TGTGCCAGCAGCCAACGGACAGGGAGGATCGACTTC	CASSQRTGRIDF
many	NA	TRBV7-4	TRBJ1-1	TGTGCCAGCAGCTTACCCAGGGGAACGAACACTGAAGCTTTCTTT	CASSLPRGTNTEAFF
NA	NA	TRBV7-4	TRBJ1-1	TGTGCCAGCAGCCACGGACGTCTGAACACTGAAGCTTTCTTT	CASSHGRLNTEAFF
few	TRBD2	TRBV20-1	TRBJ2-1	TGCAGTGCTCCTCCTCTAGCGGGAGTAAATTATGAGCAGTTCTTC	CSAPPLAGVNYEQFF
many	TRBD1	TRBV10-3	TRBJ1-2	TGTGCCAACTCGGACAGGGGAAGTTATGGCTACACCTTC	CANSDRGSYGYTF
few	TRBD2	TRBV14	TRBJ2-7	TGTGCCAGCAGCCGGGGACTAGCGGTCTACGAGCAGTACTTC	CASSRGLAVYEQYF